The following is a T cell receptor beta chain sequence with its context. These data originate in a study of shared clonotypes between healthy human individuals. The CDR3 runs 15 residues. CDR1 and CDR2 from the germline V gene are PRHDT and FYEKMQ (reference sequence). V was shortened by 7 bases and J by 0 bases, with 16 bases between the two germline ends. Some clones are missing from TCRdb's copy, which holds only in-frame ones; the method was immunoSEQ multiplex PCR. The sample carries under 1 million clones, roughly 96% recorded once. Terminally differentiated effector memory CD45RA+ cells were excluded from the naive CD8 cells, which were CD45RO-negative and positively selected for CCR7.

The sequence came from a man aged 25 to 40 in good health. This chain connects TRBV13 to TRBJ2-7; the D gene is possibly TRBD2 (5 bases). The source material was naive CD8+ T cells sorted from blood. The CDR3 loop reads CASTVNGGYSYEQYF. The CDR3 nucleotides are TGTGCCAGCACCGTTAACGGAGGCTACTCCTACGAGCAGTACTTC.